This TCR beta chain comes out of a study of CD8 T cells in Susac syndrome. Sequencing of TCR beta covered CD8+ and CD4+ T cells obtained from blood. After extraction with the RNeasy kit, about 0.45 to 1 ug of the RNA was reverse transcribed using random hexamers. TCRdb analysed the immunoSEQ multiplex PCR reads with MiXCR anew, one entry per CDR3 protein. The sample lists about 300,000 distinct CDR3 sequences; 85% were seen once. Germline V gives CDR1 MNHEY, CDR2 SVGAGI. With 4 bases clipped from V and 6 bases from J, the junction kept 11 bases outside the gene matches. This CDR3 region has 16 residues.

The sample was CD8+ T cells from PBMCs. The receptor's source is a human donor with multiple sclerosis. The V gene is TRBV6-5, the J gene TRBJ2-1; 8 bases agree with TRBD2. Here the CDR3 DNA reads TGTGCCAGCAGTTCCCCTCGGAGCGGGAGACTCAATGAGCAGTTCTTC. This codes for CASSSPRSGRLNEQFF.